A selection of T cell receptor beta chains follows, all from one sample in a study of blood T cell repertoires in COVID-19. Profiled with immunoSEQ multiplex PCR; TCRdb holds only in-frame clones, not every one. The sample carries approximately 350,000 clones, roughly 86% recorded once. Sequencing input: peripheral blood. The receptors stem from a woman in her 70s with COVID-19, enrolled during active disease. Each CDR3 is given with its conserved first and last residue. The D gene is left open where the match is weak. For some rows the clone size is stated as once, few or many, or as a class when expanded; others skip it.

d_call	v_call	clone_size	j_call	cdr3_nt	cdr3_aa
.	TRBV5-1	.	TRBJ2-2	TGCGCCAGCAGCTTAATAGGGGAGGACACCGGGGAGCTGTTTTTT	CASSLIGEDTGELFF
TRBD1	TRBV5-1	.	TRBJ1-1	TGCGCCAGCAGCACACAGGGGTCTGATTACACTGAAGCTTTCTTT	CASSTQGSDYTEAFF
TRBD2	TRBV7-3	.	TRBJ2-3	TGTGCCAGCAGCTTATCTATCGGGGGGGCAAATACGCAGTATTTT	CASSLSIGGANTQYF
TRBD1	TRBV7-9	.	TRBJ2-7	TGTGCCAGCAGCTTAGGGGCCCGGGACAGGGGTATCTACGAGCAGTACTTC	CASSLGARDRGIYEQYF
.	TRBV7-9	.	TRBJ2-5	TGTGCCAGCAGCTCCCTTAGACAACCCCAAGAGACCCAGTACTTC	CASSSLRQPQETQYF
TRBD1	TRBV7-2	.	TRBJ1-5	TGTGCCAGCAGCCAGGCCTCCGGGACAGGGAATCAGCCCCAGCATTTT	CASSQASGTGNQPQHF
.	TRBV5-1	.	TRBJ1-1	TGCGCCAGCAGTTCCCTTCCAGGGGACCTGAACACTGAAGCTTTCTTT	CASSSLPGDLNTEAFF
.	TRBV6-1	few	TRBJ1-2	TGTGCCAGCAGTGAAGTCGGGAAGGGGAGGAACTATGGCTACACCTTC	CASSEVGKGRNYGYTF
.	TRBV6-5	once	TRBJ2-1	TGTGCCAGCAGTAATCCGGGACTCCAATACAATGAGCAGTTCTTC	CASSNPGLQYNEQFF
.	TRBV7-2	once	TRBJ1-4	TGTGCCAGCAGCGGGGGGGGGCCAACTAATGAAAAACTGTTTTTT	CASSGGGPTNEKLFF
TRBD2	TRBV5-1	.	TRBJ2-1	TGCGCCAGCAGCTTGTCTAGCGGGTACAATGAGCAGTTCTTC	CASSLSSGYNEQFF
.	TRBV7-8	.	TRBJ1-5	TGTGCCAGCAGCTTACCCGGGGGAGGGATCAATCAGCCCCAGCATTTT	CASSLPGGGINQPQHF
.	TRBV6-6	once	TRBJ2-7	TGTGCCAGCAGTTACTCGACCATGAGGGCCGAGCAGTACTTC	CASSYSTMRAEQYF
.	TRBV19	.	TRBJ1-6	TGTGCCAGTACCCCGGGACTCTGGTCACCCCTCCACTTT	CASTPGLWSPLHF
.	TRBV28	once	TRBJ1-3	TGTGCCAGCAGTTTTTTAAACTCTGGAAACACCATATATTTT	CASSFLNSGNTIYF
.	TRBV10-3	once	TRBJ1-1	TGTGCCACCTCACAGGGCGTCGTGTCTTTCTTT	CATSQGVVSFF
.	TRBV5-1	.	TRBJ1-6	TGCGCCAGCCAAGCAGGGGACCCCGGGGTTGGTTCACCCCTCCACTTT	CASQAGDPGVGSPLHF
TRBD1	TRBV5-4	.	TRBJ2-2	TGTGCCAGCAGCCCCGGACAGGGTACTCCCCGGGAGCTGTTTTTT	CASSPGQGTPRELFF
TRBD1	TRBV28	.	TRBJ1-4	TGTGCCAGCAGTCTTCAGGGGGCGAGGAAAAAACTGTTTTTT	CASSLQGARKKLFF
.	TRBV6-5	.	TRBJ1-6	TGTGCCAGCACCAACCCCGGTGTTTCACCCCTCCACTTT	CASTNPGVSPLHF
TRBD2	TRBV4-1	.	TRBJ2-7	TGCGCCAGCAGCCTCCGAAGCGGGGAGGGAGTCTACGAGCAGTACTTC	CASSLRSGEGVYEQYF
.	TRBV6-5	.	TRBJ1-2	TGTGCCAGCAGCTACGGGGGCAGGGGCTACACCTTC	CASSYGGRGYTF
.	TRBV27	.	TRBJ2-1	TGTGCCAGCCTCTCTCGCGGTGGTGAGCAGTTCTTC	CASLSRGGEQFF